Each of the 17 T cell receptor beta chains below was sequenced from the same sample in a study of shared clonotypes between healthy human individuals. Repertoires were generated with immunoSEQ multiplex PCR, while TCRdb's copy carries only in-frame clones and drops some. This sample carries about 960,000 clones, roughly 72% of them seen once, and the ten largest clones take over 1.3%. The specimen was memory CD4+ T cells sorted from blood. Stated subset: CD45RA-negative fraction. These receptors all come from a young man in good health.

CDR3 sequence (DNA): TGCGCCAGCAGCGAACTAGCGGCTTTGCGCAATGAGCAGTTCTTC. Amino acids: CASSELAALRNEQFF. V is TRBV4-1 and J is TRBJ2-1, with 8 nucleotides matching TRBD2. This CDR3 has 15 amino acids. Unmatched junction bases numbered 9, after V lost 5 bases and J lost 6 bases. CDR1 and CDR2 (germline): MGHRA, YSYEKL.

This clone occurred once. The J gene is TRBJ2-7, the V gene TRBV9; either TRBD1 or TRBD2 may supply D (5 bases each). Trimming stripped 4 bases from V and 7 bases from J, with 15 bases between. Germline loops: CDR1 SGDLS, CDR2 YYNGEE. CDR3 length equals 13 residues. The CDR3 nucleotides are TGTGCCAGCAGCCCCGAGGAGAGGGGAGAGCAGTACTTC. This translates into CASSPEERGEQYF.

The V call is TRBV10-2, the J call TRBJ2-2; 7 nucleotides agree with TRBD1. V lost 6 bases to trimming and J lost 6 bases; unmatched junction nucleotides: 7. Germline loops: CDR1 WSHSY, CDR2 SAAADI. This CDR3 has 14 residues. The CDR3 DNA follows: TGCGCCAGCAGCCACAGGGGTGACGCCGGGGAGCTGTTTTTT. Protein product: CASSHRGDAGELFF.

The V and J genes are TRBV28 and TRBJ2-7, with 9 bases matching TRBD1. Germline V CDR1 and CDR2: MDHEN, SYDVKM. CDR3 length: 15 amino acids. Losses at the gene ends were 4 bases for V and 3 bases for J; bases not matched to a gene: 7. CDR3 in amino acids: CASSSPGQGNYEQYF. For the CDR3, the DNA is TGTGCCAGCAGTTCACCGGGACAGGGCAACTACGAGCAGTACTTC.

J is TRBJ1-6 and V is TRBV18; 8 bases line up with TRBD1. The CDR3 covers 16 residues. Trimming at V came to 3 bases and at J to 9 bases, leaving 10 bases not matched to a gene. From germline, CDR1 is KGHSH and CDR2 LQKENI. Written as DNA, the CDR3 is TGTGCCAGCTCACCTATACAGGGGGTATCTAGTTCACCCCTCCACTTT. This gives the protein CASSPIQGVSSSPLHF.

In nucleotides, the CDR3 is TGTGCCAGCAGCGTAGGGCCGTCCAGCTCCTACGAGCAGTACTTC. Translating gives CASSVGPSSSYEQYF. This chain connects TRBV9 to TRBJ2-7; D unresolved. Between the trimmed V and J ends, which lost 0 bases and 0 bases, there was a span of 10 bases. The CDR3 is 15 amino acids. Germline V gene data show CDR1 as SGDLS and CDR2 as YYNGEE.

This chain joins TRBV11-2 and TRBJ1-1; weak D call: TRBD1 (6 bases). Trimming shortened V by 3 bases and J by 4 bases, and 15 bases separated the two germline ends. This CDR3 is 15 amino acids long. Germline V gene lookup returns CDR1 SGHAT and CDR2 FQNNGV. The CDR3: CASSLNEGGGTEAFF. For the CDR3, the DNA is TGTGCCAGCAGCTTGAATGAAGGGGGGGGCACTGAAGCTTTCTTT.

The chain joins TRBV7-3 to TRBJ2-3, with D possibly TRBD2 on 6 matching bases. Trimming took off 3 bases at V and 2 bases at J, with 9 bases between the two ends. CDR1 SGHTA and CDR2 FQGTGA come from the germline V gene. The CDR3 extends over 14 amino acids. The CDR3 bases are TGTGCCAGCAGCTTCGGGGGTAACACAGATACGCAGTATTTT. Its protein is CASSFGGNTDTQYF.

The chain carries TRBV11-2 and TRBJ2-7; 9 bases align to TRBD2. The CDR3 has 13 amino acids. V lost 7 bases, J lost 6 bases, and 7 bases stayed unmatched. The germline CDR1 and CDR2 sequences are SGHAT and FQNNGV. The CDR3 reads CASTASGRTEQYF. CDR3 nucleotides: TGTGCCAGCACTGCCAGCGGGAGGACCGAGCAGTACTTC.

This chain uses TRBV11-2 with TRBJ1-2, with D perhaps TRBD1 (5 bases). V lost 1 base to trimming and J lost 10 bases, with 16 bases between them. This CDR3 region has 14 residues. Germline lookup yields CDR1 SGHAT and CDR2 FQNNGV. The CDR3 spells CASSLVRGVPPYTF. CDR3 sequence (DNA): TGTGCCAGCAGCTTAGTTAGGGGCGTCCCACCCTACACCTTC.

This clone came up once. The chain links TRBV2 to TRBJ2-7, with 8 bases that match TRBD2. Germline CDR1 SNHLY, CDR2 FYNNEI. With V trimmed by 3 bases and J by 4 bases, 8 bases remained unmatched. The CDR3 contains 15 residues. Here the CDR3 reads CASSDPPAGEYEQYF. The CDR3 DNA reads as TGTGCCAGCAGTGACCCGCCAGCGGGAGAATACGAGCAGTACTTC.

This clone was counted a single time. The junction does not match germline at one end; this may be a read error. The chain couples TRBV7-7 to TRBJ1-5; D gene ambiguous. CDR3 size: 13 residues. Germline CDR1 reads SSHAT; CDR2 reads FNYEAQ (reference sequence). CDR3 amino acids: CASSFDRSQPQHF. CDR3 bases: TGTGCTAGCAGCTTTGACCGTTCTCAGCCCCAGCATTTT.

This clone was observed many times. J is TRBJ1-3 and V is TRBV9; the D is unclear. There are 15 residues in the CDR3. Germline CDR1 and CDR2: SGDLS and YYNGEE. Deletions cut 0 bases from V and 4 bases from J, with 11 bases between. The CDR3 here is CASSVEHGVGNTIYF. The DNA for the CDR3 is TGTGCCAGCAGCGTAGAACACGGAGTCGGAAACACCATATATTTT.

The chain has TRBV2 and TRBJ2-7; 7 bases are a match to TRBD2. The CDR3 consists of 13 residues. The V and J ends lost 6 bases and 2 bases, in that order; junction bases with no gene match: 4. Germline CDR1 and CDR2: SNHLY and FYNNEI. The CDR3 DNA reads as TGTGCCAGCAGAATGGCGGGGGCCTACGAGCAGTACTTC. Its translation is CASRMAGAYEQYF.

The gene calls are TRBV5-5 and TRBJ1-2; D is perhaps TRBD1 (5 bases). The V end was cut by 3 bases, the J end by 7 bases, with 22 bases between. The CDR3 is made up of 16 amino acids. Germline V lookup: CDR1 SGHKS, CDR2 YYEKEE (reference sequence). CDR3 in DNA: TGTGCCAGCAGCTCGGACAAGGGGATGGTTCTAGGTGGCTACACCTTC. Residues: CASSSDKGMVLGGYTF.

The chain combines TRBV7-9 with TRBJ1-5; D perhaps matches TRBD1 (5 bases). V was trimmed by 6 bases and J by 2 bases, leaving 14 bases between them. The CDR3 sequence is 15 residues long. Germline V gene sequence: CDR1 SEHNR, CDR2 FQNEAQ (reference sequence). The DNA for the CDR3 is TGTGCCAGCAGGAAGGGGATCGATCGCAATCAGCCCCAGCATTTT. The encoded protein is CASRKGIDRNQPQHF.

V usage is TRBV5-8 and J usage is TRBJ2-1; D call uncertain. V was cut by 1 base and J by 4 bases, with 6 bases left in between. Germline V gene data show CDR1 as SGHTS and CDR2 as YDEGEE. The CDR3 is made up of 13 amino acids. CDR3 coding DNA: TGTGCCAGCAGCTTGAGGCGATACAATGAGCAGTTCTTC. Protein: CASSLRRYNEQFF.